These T cell receptor beta chains were read from a single sample in a study of sequential checkpoint blockade in melanoma. Measured with immunoSEQ multiplex PCR; TCRdb has only the in-frame clones, and not every one. The table lists 6,000 to 6,500 clones, around 26% of them singletons, with approximately 10% in the top ten. The sample was tumor tissue (inferred from file names), taken from a patient given nivolumab and ipilimumab in sequence. Every receptor here comes from a human donor with melanoma. Both conserved end residues are part of each CDR3.

CDR3aa,v_gene,j_gene
CASSYFRAATQGEKLFF,TRBV6-8,TRBJ1-4
CASSPTGQDTNEQFF,TRBV7-1,TRBJ2-1
CASGLGQSNTEAFF,TRBV12-5,TRBJ1-1
CASSLGGGGRGTEAFF,TRBV28,TRBJ1-1
CSVSGTGGEGYTF,TRBV29-1,TRBJ1-2
CASRGHLNTEAFF,TRBV6-8,TRBJ1-1
CASSLWASGRTLDEQYF,TRBV28,TRBJ2-7
CASSLEWGRGNTIYF,TRBV5-1,TRBJ1-3
CASSHTGEQYF,TRBV14,TRBJ2-7
CASSNHGGNEQFF,TRBV6-8,TRBJ2-1
CASSLAYNSGGDNEQFF,TRBV5-1,TRBJ2-1
CASSSGTSGRGNEQFF,TRBV5-1,TRBJ2-1
CASSDRGGTGSTQYF,TRBV6-8,TRBJ2-3
CASSPPGEWVRGYTF,TRBV18,TRBJ1-2
CASSQGPGLGANVLTF,TRBV14,TRBJ2-6
CASSLVDPGVAANTGELFF,TRBV11-3,TRBJ2-2
CASSLMSAVSYNEQFF,TRBV28,TRBJ2-1
CASTLTAKNQPQHF,TRBV6-8,TRBJ1-5
CASSAITGGLYNEQFF,TRBV5-1,TRBJ2-1
CASSPKGGVQPQHF,TRBV11-3,TRBJ1-5
CASSLELAGGSSTDTQYF,TRBV5-1,TRBJ2-3
CASGFSDTQYF,TRBV6-7,TRBJ2-3